The T cell receptor (beta chain) described here comes from a study of blood T cell repertoires in COVID-19. Study-level information: Both acute and convalescent COVID-19 samples were obtained from the United States, Italy and Spain. PBMCs, B-cell-depleted T cells, or T cells were the source of the cDNA or gDNA that made up the material.

In the source study's methods: It was from reference gene primer amplification that nucleated cell counts were estimated. Clones were read by immunoSEQ multiplex PCR, and TCRdb kept only the in-frame ones, dropping some. V, J and clone size reflect that table, while D and trimming were determined from the DNA. The sample lists about 48,000 clones, approximately 89% occurring once. V shed 0 bases and J shed 5 bases, with 13 bases lying between them. CDR3 size: 15 residues. Germline assignment: CDR1 LGHDT and CDR2 YNNKEL (reference sequence). The TCR sequence derives from an elderly woman with acute or convalescent COVID-19. Sequencing input: peripheral blood. The chain has TRBV3-1 (or the pseudogene TRBV3-2) and TRBJ1-2; D might be TRBD1 (5 bases). The CDR3 reads CASSQDVGRDYGYTF. Here the CDR3 DNA reads TGTGCCAGCAGCCAAGATGTAGGCAGGGATTATGGCTACACCTTC.